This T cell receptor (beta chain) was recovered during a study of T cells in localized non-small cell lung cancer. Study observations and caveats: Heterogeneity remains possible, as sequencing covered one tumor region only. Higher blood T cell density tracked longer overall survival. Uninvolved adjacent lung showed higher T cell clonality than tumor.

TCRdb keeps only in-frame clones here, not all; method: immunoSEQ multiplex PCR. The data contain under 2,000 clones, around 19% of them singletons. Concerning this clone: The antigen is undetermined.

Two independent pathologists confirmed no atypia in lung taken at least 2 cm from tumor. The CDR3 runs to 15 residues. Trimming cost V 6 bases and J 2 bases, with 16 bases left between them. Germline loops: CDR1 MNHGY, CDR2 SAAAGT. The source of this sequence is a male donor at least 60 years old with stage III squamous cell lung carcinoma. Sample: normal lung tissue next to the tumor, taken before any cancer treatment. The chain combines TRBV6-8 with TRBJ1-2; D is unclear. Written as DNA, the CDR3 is TGTGCCAGCAGACGGTATTTGAGGGCGAACTATGGCTACACCTTC. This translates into CASRRYLRANYGYTF.